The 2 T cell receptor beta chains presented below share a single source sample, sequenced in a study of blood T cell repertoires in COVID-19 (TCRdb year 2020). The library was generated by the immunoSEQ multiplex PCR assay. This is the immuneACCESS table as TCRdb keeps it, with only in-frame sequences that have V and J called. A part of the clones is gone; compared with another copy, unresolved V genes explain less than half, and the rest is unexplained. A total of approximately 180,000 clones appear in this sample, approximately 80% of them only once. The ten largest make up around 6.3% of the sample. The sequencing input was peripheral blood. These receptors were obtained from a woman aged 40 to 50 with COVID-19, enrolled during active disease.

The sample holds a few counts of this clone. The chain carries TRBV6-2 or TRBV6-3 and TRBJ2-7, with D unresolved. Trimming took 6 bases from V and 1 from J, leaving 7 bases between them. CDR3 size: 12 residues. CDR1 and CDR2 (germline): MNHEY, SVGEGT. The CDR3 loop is CASSRRSYEQYF. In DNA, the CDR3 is TGTGCCAGCAGCCGCCGGTCCTACGAGCAGTACTTC.

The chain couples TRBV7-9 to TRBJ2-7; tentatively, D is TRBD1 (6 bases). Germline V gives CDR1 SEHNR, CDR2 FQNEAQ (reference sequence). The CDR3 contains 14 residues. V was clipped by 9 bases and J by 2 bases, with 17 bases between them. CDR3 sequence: CASSNRDLPYEQYF. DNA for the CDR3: TGTGCCAGTAGCAACAGGGACCTACCCTACGAGCAGTACTTC. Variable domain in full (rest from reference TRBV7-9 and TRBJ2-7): DTGVSQNPRHKITKRGQNVTFRCDPISEHNRLYWYRQTLGQGPEFLTYFQNEAQLEKSRLLSDRFSAERPKGSFSTLEIQRTEQGDSAMYLCASSNRDLPYEQYFGPGTRLTVT.